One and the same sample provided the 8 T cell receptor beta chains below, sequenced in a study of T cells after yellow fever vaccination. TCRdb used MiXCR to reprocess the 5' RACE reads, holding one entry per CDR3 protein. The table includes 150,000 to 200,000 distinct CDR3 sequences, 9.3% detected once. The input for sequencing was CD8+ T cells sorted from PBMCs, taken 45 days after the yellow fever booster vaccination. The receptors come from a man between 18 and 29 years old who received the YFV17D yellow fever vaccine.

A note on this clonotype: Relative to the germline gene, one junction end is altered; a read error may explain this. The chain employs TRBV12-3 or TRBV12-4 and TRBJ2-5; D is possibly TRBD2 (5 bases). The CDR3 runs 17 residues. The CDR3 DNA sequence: TGTGCCAGCAGTTTAGGGATATGGTCGGGATGGCAAGAGACCCAGTGCTTC. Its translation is CASSLGIWSGWQETQCF.

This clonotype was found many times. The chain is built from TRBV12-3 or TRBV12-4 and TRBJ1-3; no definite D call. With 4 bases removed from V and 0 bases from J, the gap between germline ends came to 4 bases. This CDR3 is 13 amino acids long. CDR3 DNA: TGTGCCAGCAGTTCATTCTCTGGAAACACCATATATTTT. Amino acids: CASSSFSGNTIYF.

This CDR3 reads CASSQVWGIETQYF. Here the CDR3 DNA reads TGTGCCAGCAGCCAAGTGTGGGGTATAGAGACCCAGTACTTC. V and J are TRBV7-2 and TRBJ2-5; D unresolved. Trimming removed 5 bases from V and 4 bases from J, with 14 bases in between. This CDR3 spans 14 amino acids. The germline V gene encodes CDR1 SGHTA and CDR2 FQGNSA.

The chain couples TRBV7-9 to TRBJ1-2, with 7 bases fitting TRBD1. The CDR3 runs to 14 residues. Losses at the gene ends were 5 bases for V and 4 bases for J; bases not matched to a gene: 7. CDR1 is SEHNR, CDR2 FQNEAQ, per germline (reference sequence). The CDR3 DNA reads TGTGCCAGCAGCACGTCGACAGGGCTCTATGGCTACACCTTC. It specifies CASSTSTGLYGYTF.

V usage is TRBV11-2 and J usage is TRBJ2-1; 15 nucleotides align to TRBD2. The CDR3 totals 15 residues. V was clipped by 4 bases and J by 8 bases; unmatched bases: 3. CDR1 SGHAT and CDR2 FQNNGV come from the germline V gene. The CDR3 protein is CASSWTSGGAYEQFF. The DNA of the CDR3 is TGTGCCAGCAGCTGGACTAGCGGGGGGGCTTATGAGCAGTTCTTC. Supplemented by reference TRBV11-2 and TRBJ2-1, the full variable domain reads EAGVAQSPRYKIIEKRQSVAFWCNPISGHATLYWYQQILGQGPKLLIQFQNNGVVDDSQLPKDRFSAERLKGVDSTLKIQPAKLEDSAVYLCASSWTSGGAYEQFFGPGTRLTVL.

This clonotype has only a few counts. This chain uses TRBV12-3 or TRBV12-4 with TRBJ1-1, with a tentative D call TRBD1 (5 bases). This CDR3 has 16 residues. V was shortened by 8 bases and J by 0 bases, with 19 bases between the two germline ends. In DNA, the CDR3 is TGTGCCAGCCTACGGCGGGACGGAGCCATGAACACTGAAGCTTTCTTT. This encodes CASLRRDGAMNTEAFF.

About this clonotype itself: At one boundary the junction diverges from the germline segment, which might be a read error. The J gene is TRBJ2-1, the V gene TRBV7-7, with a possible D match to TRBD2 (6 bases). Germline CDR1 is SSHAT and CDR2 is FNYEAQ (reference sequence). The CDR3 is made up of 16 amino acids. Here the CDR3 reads CASSLVVSGAYNEQFF. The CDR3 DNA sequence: TGTGCTAGCAGCTTAGTTGTTAGCGGAGCCTACAATGAGCAGTTCTTC. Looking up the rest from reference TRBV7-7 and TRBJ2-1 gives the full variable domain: GAGVSQSPRYKVTKRGQDVTLRCDPISSHATLYWYQQALGQGPEFLTYFNYEAQPDKSGLPSDRFSAERPEGSISTLTIQRTEQRDSAMYRCASSLVVSGAYNEQFFGPGTRLTVL.

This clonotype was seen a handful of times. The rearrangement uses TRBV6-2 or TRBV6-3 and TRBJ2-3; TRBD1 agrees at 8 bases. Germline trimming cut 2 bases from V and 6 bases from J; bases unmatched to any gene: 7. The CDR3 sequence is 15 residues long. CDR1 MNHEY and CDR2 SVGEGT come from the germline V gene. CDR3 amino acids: CASSYSRGLMDTQYF. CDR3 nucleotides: TGTGCCAGCAGTTACAGCAGGGGGCTGATGGATACGCAGTATTTT.